This record looks at one T cell receptor beta chain sequence and its context. In the original processing: Estimation of nucleated cell counts relied on the amplification of reference gene primers. Assay used: immunoSEQ multiplex PCR; TCRdb lists only in-frame clones, some missing. The V and J calls and clone size are taken from that table; D and trimming were inferred from the DNA. The profile shows more than 100,000 clones, about 87% of them singletons. The sample comes from a study of blood T cell repertoires in COVID-19. Study-wide background: Samples came from the United States, Italy and Spain, spanning acute and convalescent COVID-19. Sources were T cells, B-cell-depleted T cells, or PBMCs; the material itself was cDNA or gDNA.

This CDR3 contains 15 residues. V was shortened by 3 bases and J by 0 bases, with 14 bases between the two germline ends. Germline assignment: CDR1 DFQATT and CDR2 SNEGSKA (reference sequence). The chain uses TRBV20-1 and TRBJ2-5, with D possibly matching TRBD2 (5 bases). This sequence originates from a woman in her seventies with acute or convalescent COVID-19. The material sequenced was peripheral blood. Written as DNA, the CDR3 is TGCAGTGCTAGTTACGGGGAACCCAACCAAGAGACCCAGTACTTC. As protein: CSASYGEPNQETQYF.